The clone carrying this TCR beta chain was picked up a small number of times. The junction does not match germline at one end; this may be a read error. TCRdb reprocessed the PCR reads via MiXCR. The sample includes 13,000 or so clones, about 26% of them seen just once. Per the germline V gene, CDR1 is MNHEY and CDR2 is SMNVEV (reference sequence). This CDR3 has 15 residues. The data originate from a study of metastatic and nonmetastatic thyroid tumors. Before thyroid surgery, none of the patients had received any treatment. The TCR originated in a female donor with papillary thyroid cancer or a benign thyroid nodule (not recorded which). Some clones in this sample may be carry-over from other donors' samples. The sequencing sample was made of tumor tissue. The chain uses TRBV27 and TRBJ2-2; D tentatively reads TRBD1 or TRBD2 (5 bases each). The CDR3 sequence: CASSILTAPTGELFF. CDR3 bases: TGTGCCAGCAGTATCCTGACAGCGCCCACCGGGGAGCTTTTTTTT.